This entry lists 17 T cell receptor beta chains sequenced from one sample in a study of blood T cell repertoires in COVID-19. Only in-frame clones appear in the TCRdb table, and some are missing; sequencing was by immunoSEQ multiplex PCR. The table shows 350,000 to 450,000 clones, with over 75% occurring only once. The sample comprised PBMCs or T cells enriched from blood (not recorded which). The receptors here all came from a man aged 25-40 years who had recovered from COVID-19.

This chain links TRBV7-9 with TRBJ1-4; D is unclear. The germline V gene has CDR1 SEHNR and CDR2 FQNEAQ (reference sequence). The V and J ends lost 3 bases and 4 bases respectively, with 9 bases between them. The CDR3 loop spans 14 amino acids. CDR3 amino acids: CASSFNSGNEKLFF. DNA for the CDR3: TGTGCCAGCAGCTTTAACAGTGGTAATGAAAAACTGTTTTTT.

The chain employs TRBV7-8 and TRBJ1-3, with TRBD1 matching 8 bases. Germline V gene data show CDR1 as SGHVS and CDR2 as FQNEAQ. Trimming cost V 1 base and J 7 bases; bases outside gene matches: 6. There are 15 residues in the CDR3. In DNA form, the CDR3 reads TGTGCCAGCAGCTTAGGGACAGGGTTAGGGAACACCATATATTTT. Its protein product is CASSLGTGLGNTIYF.

The genes are TRBV30 and TRBJ2-7; D might be TRBD1 (6 bases). The length of the CDR3 is 14 residues. The germline V gene has CDR1 GTSNPN and CDR2 SVGIG (reference sequence). V was shortened by 3 bases and J by 5 bases, with 17 bases between the two germline ends. The CDR3 protein is CAWSGTLPGNEQYF. Written as DNA, the CDR3 is TGTGCCTGGAGCGGGACACTGCCGGGAAACGAGCAGTACTTC.

This chain links TRBV5-8 with TRBJ2-1; D is unresolved. The V gene lost 0 bases and the J gene lost 0 bases, with 7 bases spanning the gap. The germline CDR1 and CDR2 sequences are SGHTS and YDEGEE. There are 15 residues in the CDR3. The CDR3 coding sequence is TGTGCCAGCAGCTTGGGCCTAGTCTCCTACAATGAGCAGTTCTTC. It translates to CASSLGLVSYNEQFF.

The chain combines TRBV11-2 with TRBJ2-2; TRBD2 aligns across 9 bases. J lost 0 bases, V lost 1 base, and 6 bases had no gene match. Germline V lookup: CDR1 SGHAT, CDR2 FQNNGV. The CDR3 is made up of 18 amino acids. The CDR3 spells CASSLGSSGTANTGELFF. The CDR3 DNA follows: TGTGCCAGCAGCTTAGGTTCTAGCGGGACGGCGAACACCGGGGAGCTGTTTTTT.

The chain links TRBV6-5 to TRBJ2-7, with 14 bases aligning to TRBD2. Per germline, CDR1 MNHEY and CDR2 SVGAGI. This CDR3 is 15 amino acids long. V dropped 6 bases and J dropped 7; count of bases not matched to a gene: 8. CDR3 region: CASRMGLAGVREQYF. DNA of the CDR3: TGTGCCAGCAGGATGGGACTAGCGGGAGTCAGGGAGCAGTACTTC.

V is TRBV5-1 and J is TRBJ1-1; tentative D call: TRBD1 (6 bases). Germline assignment: CDR1 SGHRS and CDR2 YFSETQ. This CDR3 spans 15 amino acids. V was cut by 4 bases and J by 3 bases, with 16 bases left in between. DNA of the CDR3: TGCGCCAGCAGCACCGCTGGCAGGGGTGACACTGAAGCTTTCTTT. This translates into CASSTAGRGDTEAFF.

This rearrangement joins TRBV9 to TRBJ2-7; 12 nucleotides line up with TRBD2. In germline, CDR1 is SGDLS, CDR2 YYNGEE. The CDR3 runs 14 residues. With 4 bases clipped from V and 4 bases from J, the junction kept 3 bases outside the gene matches. The CDR3 is CASSPGLAGYEQYF. The CDR3, as DNA: TGTGCCAGCAGCCCCGGACTAGCGGGATACGAGCAGTACTTC.

V gene TRBV9 combines with J gene TRBJ1-3; the match to TRBD1 covers 9 bases. Germline lookup yields CDR1 SGDLS and CDR2 YYNGEE. Trimming cost V 3 bases and J 0 bases; bases outside gene matches: 4. The CDR3 is 16 residues long. The CDR3 region is CASSATGGSSGNTIYF. CDR3 in DNA: TGTGCCAGCAGCGCGACAGGGGGTAGCTCTGGAAACACCATATATTTT. Full variable domain (rest looked up from reference TRBV9 and TRBJ1-3): DSGVTQTPKHLITATGQRVTLRCSPRSGDLSVYWYQQSLDQGLQFLIQYYNGEERAKGNILERFSAQQFPDLHSELNLSSLELGDSALYFCASSATGGSSGNTIYFGEGSWLTVV.

The V gene is TRBV10-2, the J gene TRBJ2-3; a possible D gene is TRBD2 (6 bases). The CDR3 contains 17 residues. CDR1 and CDR2 (germline): WSHSY, SAAADI. Trimming stripped 6 bases from V and 1 base from J, with 20 bases between. DNA for the CDR3: TGCGCCAGCAGCCCTAAACAGCGAGCGGGCGGCACAGATACGCAGTATTTT. This gives the protein CASSPKQRAGGTDTQYF.

The chain joins TRBV19 to TRBJ1-2; D perhaps matches TRBD1 (5 bases). The CDR3 contains 14 residues. Germline CDR1 and CDR2: LNHDA and SQIVND (reference sequence). V lost 6 bases, J lost 4 bases, and 15 bases lay in between. The chain's CDR3 is CASRRSGGAYGYTF. CDR3 in DNA: TGTGCCAGTAGACGGAGCGGGGGTGCCTATGGCTACACCTTC.

The count of this clone is one. J is TRBJ2-7 and V is TRBV7-2; 8 bases fit TRBD2. V lost 5 bases to trimming and J lost 4 bases; unmatched junction nucleotides: 10. The CDR3 sequence is 15 residues long. The germline V gene encodes CDR1 SGHTA and CDR2 FQGNSA. CDR3 loop: CASSPTSGGGYEQYF. The CDR3 DNA reads TGTGCCAGCAGCCCCACTAGCGGAGGGGGGTACGAGCAGTACTTC.

This clone was detected once. V usage is TRBV28 and J usage is TRBJ1-1, with no clear D. CDR1 is MDHEN, CDR2 SYDVKM, per germline. V lost 6 bases and J lost 4, with 12 bases in between. CDR3 size: 13 residues. Written as DNA, the CDR3 is TGTGCCAGCAGGATGCTTGGGAGCACTGAAGCTTTCTTT. The encoded protein is CASRMLGSTEAFF.

The chain has TRBV19 and TRBJ1-1; 8 bases align to TRBD1. CDR3 length: 15 residues. Germline V gives CDR1 LNHDA, CDR2 SQIVND (reference sequence). V trimming: 5 bases; J trimming: 0 bases; junction bases outside the gene matches: 5. The CDR3 nucleotides are TGTGCCAGTAGTTTCGCAGGGGGCGTGAACACTGAAGCTTTCTTT. This translates into CASSFAGGVNTEAFF.

The chain employs TRBV18 and TRBJ2-7; the match to TRBD1 covers 12 bases. The J segment lost 6 bases and the V segment lost 6 bases, leaving 6 bases of the junction unmatched. Germline V CDR1 and CDR2: KGHSH, LQKENI. This CDR3 contains 14 residues. CDR3 sequence (DNA): TGTGCCAGCTCTTCGGGACAGGGGGCGCGCGAGCAGTACTTC. Amino acid sequence: CASSSGQGAREQYF.

This rearrangement joins TRBV11-2 to TRBJ2-7; weak D call: TRBD2 (6 bases). The V and J ends lost 11 bases and 0 bases respectively, with 14 bases between them. Germline assignment: CDR1 SGHAT and CDR2 FQNNGV. This CDR3 has 13 residues. CDR3 sequence: CAAGGTSSYEQYF. As DNA, the CDR3 is TGTGCCGCAGGAGGGACCAGCTCCTACGAGCAGTACTTC.

This chain links TRBV12-3 or TRBV12-4 with TRBJ2-1; maybe TRBD1 (7 bases). The CDR3 totals 11 residues. The germline V and J ends were trimmed by 1 base and 15 bases, with 10 bases remaining between them. CDR3 in amino acids: CASSLGQGGFF. The CDR3 nucleotides are TGTGCCAGCAGTTTAGGACAGGGAGGGTTCTTC.